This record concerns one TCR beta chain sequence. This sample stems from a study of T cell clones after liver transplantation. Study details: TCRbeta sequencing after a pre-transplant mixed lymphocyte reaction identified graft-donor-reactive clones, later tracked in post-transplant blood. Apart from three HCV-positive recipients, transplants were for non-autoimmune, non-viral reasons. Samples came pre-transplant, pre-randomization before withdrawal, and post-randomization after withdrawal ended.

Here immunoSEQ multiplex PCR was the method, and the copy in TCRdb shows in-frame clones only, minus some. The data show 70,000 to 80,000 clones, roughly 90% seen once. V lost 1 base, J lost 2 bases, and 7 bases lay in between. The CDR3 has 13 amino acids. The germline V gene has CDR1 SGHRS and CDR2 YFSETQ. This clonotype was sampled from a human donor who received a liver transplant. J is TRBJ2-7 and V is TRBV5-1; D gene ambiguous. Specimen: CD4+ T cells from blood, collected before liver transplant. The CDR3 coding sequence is TGCGCCAGCAGCTTGATGACCCCCTACGAGCAGTACTTC. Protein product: CASSLMTPYEQYF.